These 9 T cell receptor beta chains share one sample of origin, sequenced in a study of blood T cell repertoires in COVID-19 (dated by TCRdb to between 2020 and 2021). The library was generated by the immunoSEQ multiplex PCR assay. TCRdb stores this immuneACCESS table with in-frame sequences only. Part of the clones is absent; in the studies checked, under half of the shortfall reflects unresolved V genes, and no reason is known for the rest. The sample includes a few hundred thousand clones, with around nine tenths observed a single time. The top ten clones comprise around 3% of the sample. Sample: peripheral blood. Receptors were obtained from a human donor in a cohort sampled during active COVID-19.

The chain is built from TRBV6-5 and TRBJ2-1; D is perhaps TRBD2 (6 bases). The CDR3 is made up of 13 amino acids. Germline V CDR1 and CDR2: MNHEY, SVGAGI. V lost 8 bases and J lost 8, with 16 bases in between. The CDR3 loop reads CASVTAWGDEQFF. CDR3 coding DNA: TGTGCCAGCGTCACTGCCTGGGGGGATGAGCAGTTCTTC.

This chain links TRBV5-1 with TRBJ2-5, with D possibly matching TRBD1 (6 bases). Per the germline V gene, CDR1 is SGHRS and CDR2 is YFSETQ. Trimming stripped 0 bases from V and 4 bases from J, with 10 bases between. The CDR3 consists of 14 residues. CDR3 protein: CASSLGQVLETQYF. The CDR3 DNA reads as TGCGCCAGCAGCTTGGGACAGGTTTTAGAGACCCAGTACTTC.

This sequence joins TRBV2 and TRBJ1-1; 8 nucleotides agree with TRBD1. Germline values: CDR1 SNHLY, CDR2 FYNNEI. The CDR3 sequence is 13 residues long. With 9 bases clipped from V and 10 bases from J, the junction kept 13 bases outside the gene matches. CDR3 in DNA: TGTGCCAGTGATGGACAGGGTGATCGAACAGCTTTCTTT. Its translation is CASDGQGDRTAFF.

The chain employs TRBV5-1 and TRBJ2-5; 14 bases are shared with TRBD2. Germline V gene lookup returns CDR1 SGHRS and CDR2 YFSETQ. This CDR3 has 16 residues. V lost 4 bases and J lost 4; bases outside the gene matches: 6. Here the CDR3 reads CASSPGLAGEAETQYF. In nucleotides, the CDR3 is TGCGCCAGCAGCCCGGGACTAGCGGGGGAGGCAGAGACCCAGTACTTC.

The V call is TRBV7-2, the J call TRBJ2-7; possible D gene TRBD1, 6 bases. V lost 1 base and J lost 3, with 10 bases in between. The CDR3 contains 14 residues. In germline, CDR1 is SGHTA, CDR2 FQGNSA. The CDR3 DNA follows: TGTGCCAGCAGCTTAGGGGACAAGGGCTACGAGCAGTACTTC. Encoded protein: CASSLGDKGYEQYF. The full variable domain, in which reference TRBV7-2 and TRBJ2-7 provide the parts outside the CDR3, is GAGVSQSPSNKVTEKGKDVELRCDPISGHTALYWYRQSLGQGLEFLIYFQGNSAPDKSGLPSDRFSAERTGGSVSTLTIQRTQQEDSAVYLCASSLGDKGYEQYFGPGTRLTVT.

This clone was counted a single time. The V gene is TRBV5-1, the J gene TRBJ2-2; D may be TRBD1 (5 bases). Deletions cut 7 bases from V and 6 bases from J, with 10 bases between. Germline V lookup: CDR1 SGHRS, CDR2 YFSETQ. This CDR3 spans 12 amino acids. The CDR3 spells CASYQGSGELFF. The CDR3, as DNA: TGCGCCAGCTATCAGGGATCCGGGGAGCTGTTTTTT.

The chain links TRBV4-1 to TRBJ2-5; 9 bases line up with TRBD2. The CDR3 has 15 amino acids. Looked up from germline, CDR1 is MGHRA and CDR2 is YSYEKL. Trimming removed 2 bases from V and 2 bases from J; junction bases left unmatched: 3. CDR3 in DNA: TGCGCCAGCAGCCAATCTAGCGGGGAGCAAGAGACCCAGTACTTC. This codes for CASSQSSGEQETQYF.

The genes are TRBV5-5 and TRBJ2-2, with TRBD2 matching 7 bases. The V segment lost 2 bases and the J segment 6 bases; nucleotides outside the gene matches: 4. The CDR3 contains 14 residues. Germline assignment: CDR1 SGHKS and CDR2 YYEKEE (reference sequence). The CDR3 is CASSFRREPGELFF. CDR3 coding DNA: TGTGCCAGCAGCTTTAGGCGGGAGCCCGGGGAGCTGTTTTTT.

J is TRBJ2-1 and V is TRBV5-6, with a tentative D call TRBD1 (5 bases). The CDR3 spans 15 residues. V lost 4 bases and J lost 0, with 11 bases in between. CDR1 SGHDT and CDR2 YYEEEE come from the germline V gene. This CDR3 reads CASSLLTASYNEQFF. In DNA, the CDR3 is TGTGCCAGCAGCCTGTTGACAGCCTCCTACAATGAGCAGTTCTTC. The full variable domain, completed using reference TRBV5-6 and TRBJ2-1, is DAGVTQSPTHLIKTRGQQVTLRCSPKSGHDTVSWYQQALGQGPQFIFQYYEEEERQRGNFPDRFSGHQFPNYSSELNVNALLLGDSALYLCASSLLTASYNEQFFGPGTRLTVL.